These T cell receptor beta chains were read from a single sample in a study of spatial heterogeneity in lung cancer. TCRdb re-derived calls from the 5' RACE reads in MiXCR, one entry per CDR3 protein. The table records around 47,000 distinct CDR3 sequences, roughly 7.4% of them present only once. The material was PBMCs, obtained at follow-up. These receptors came from a female donor with early-stage non-small cell lung cancer. The CDR3 runs from the conserved cysteine through the conserved F or W. The D gene is left open where the match is weak. A clone size is listed for some rows: how often the clone was seen (once, few, many), or a class if it is expanded.

D | J | V | length | size | CDR3 | DNA
. | TRBJ2-5 | TRBV5-4 | 15 | many | CASSFIGTVKETQYF | TGTGCCAGCAGCTTTATCGGGACGGTGAAGGAGACCCAGTACTTC
. | TRBJ2-7 | TRBV5-1 | 15 | many | CASSLEGGGLYEQYF | TGCGCCAGCAGCTTGGAGGGCGGGGGCCTCTACGAGCAGTACTTC
TRBD2 | TRBJ2-1 | TRBV7-9 | 14 | many | CASTTSGRNNEQFF | TGTGCCAGCACCACTAGCGGGAGAAACAATGAGCAGTTCTTC
. | TRBJ1-1 | TRBV11-2 | 12 | . | CASSLQNTEAFF | TGTGCCAGCAGCTTGCAGAACACTGAAGCTTTCTTT
. | TRBJ1-5 | TRBV10-1 | 13 | . | CASSEVGLGPQHF | TGCGCCAGCAGTGAAGTCGGCCTGGGACCCCAGCATTTT
TRBD1 | TRBJ1-1 | TRBV3-1 | 14 | many | CASSAQGLNTEAFF | TGTGCCAGCAGCGCACAGGGGCTGAACACTGAAGCTTTCTTT
. | TRBJ1-5 | TRBV7-2 | 13 | few | CASSESPNQPQHF | TGTGCCAGCAGTGAATCACCCAATCAGCCCCAGCATTTT
. | TRBJ2-5 | TRBV5-1 | 16 | many | CASSPRALGGQETQYF | TGCGCCAGCAGCCCTCGGGCCCTGGGTGGGCAAGAGACCCAGTACTTC
TRBD1 | TRBJ2-3 | TRBV7-9 | 15 | . | CASSSTGGASDTQYF | TGTGCCAGCAGCTCGACAGGGGGCGCGTCCGATACGCAGTATTTT
. | TRBJ1-5 | TRBV5-6 | 14 | many | CASSSQTGNQPQHF | TGTGCCAGCAGCTCCCAGACTGGCAATCAGCCCCAGCATTTT
. | TRBJ2-1 | TRBV3-1 | 16 | few | CASSQVTTDLGNEQFF | TGTGCCAGCAGCCAAGTGACGACAGACCTAGGCAATGAGCAGTTCTTC
TRBD1 | TRBJ1-1 | TRBV11-1 | 14 | few | CASSLLTGGGEAFF | TGTGCCAGCAGCTTACTGACAGGGGGCGGTGAAGCTTTCTTT
. | TRBJ2-7 | TRBV11-2 | 14 | many | CASSLSWGYDEQYF | TGTGCCAGCAGCTTAAGCTGGGGTTACGACGAGCAGTACTTC
TRBD2 | TRBJ2-3 | TRBV7-2 | 15 | many | CASSFSAGVTDTQYF | TGTGCCAGCAGCTTTAGCGCGGGGGTCACAGATACGCAGTATTTT
TRBD2 | TRBJ2-5 | TRBV29-1 | 15 | many | CSSGLAGQGGETQYF | TGCAGCTCGGGACTAGCGGGGCAGGGAGGAGAGACCCAGTACTTC
. | TRBJ1-6 | TRBV7-3 | 13 | many | CASSLTPGSPLHF | TGTGCCAGCAGCTTAACTCCGGGATCACCCCTCCACTTT
TRBD2 | TRBJ2-3 | TRBV20-1 | 16 | many | CSARVSGRVYTDTQYF | TGCAGTGCTAGAGTGTCCGGGAGGGTTTACACAGATACGCAGTATTTT
. | TRBJ1-1 | TRBV11-2 | 13 | . | CASSYRVNTEAFF | TGTGCCAGCAGCTACCGTGTGAACACTGAAGCTTTCTTT
. | TRBJ1-6 | TRBV28 | 12 | few | CASSSGSSPLHF | TGTGCCAGCAGTTCAGGTTCTTCACCCCTCCACTTT
TRBD2 | TRBJ2-1 | TRBV5-1 | 16 | many | CASSSGLDPLRNEQFF | TGCGCCAGCAGCTCGGGACTAGACCCCCTTCGGAATGAGCAGTTCTTC
. | TRBJ1-1 | TRBV20-1 | 12 | many | CSALQQVLVAFF | TGCAGTGCCCTGCAACAGGTACTTGTGGCTTTCTTT
TRBD2 | TRBJ2-3 | TRBV13 | 16 | few | CASSLRLAGVTDTQYF | TGTGCCAGCAGCTTACGACTAGCGGGGGTCACAGATACGCAGTATTTT
TRBD1 | TRBJ1-5 | TRBV7-2 | 14 | few | CASSLDRGHQPQHF | TGTGCCAGCAGCTTGGACAGGGGGCATCAGCCCCAGCATTTT
TRBD1 | TRBJ1-6 | TRBV7-9 | 15 | many | CASSPRTGDNSPLHF | TGTGCCAGCAGCCCCAGGACAGGGGATAATTCACCCCTCCACTTT
. | TRBJ2-7 | TRBV7-9 | 14 | few | CASSLLDRVMGQYF | TGTGCCAGCAGCTTACTTGACCGGGTTATGGGGCAGTACTTC
. | TRBJ1-3 | TRBV7-2 | 12 | many | CASSPDLFTIYF | TGTGCCAGCAGCCCTGATCTCTTCACCATATATTTT
. | TRBJ1-1 | TRBV29-1 | 11 | . | CSVGQITEAFF | TGCAGCGTTGGACAGATCACTGAAGCTTTCTTT
. | TRBJ1-2 | TRBV6-2/TRBV6-3 | 13 | few | CASSQGFLYGYTF | TGTGCCAGCAGTCAAGGCTTCCTCTATGGCTACACCTTC
TRBD1 | TRBJ2-7 | TRBV7-9 | 12 | . | CASSRTGVHQYF | TGTGCCAGCAGCCGGACAGGGGTACATCAGTACTTC
TRBD1 | TRBJ1-6 | TRBV12-3/TRBV12-4 | 16 | many | CASVLGGTAYNSPLHF | TGTGCCAGCGTATTGGGAGGGACAGCCTATAATTCACCCCTCCACTTT
. | TRBJ1-5 | TRBV10-2 | 15 | many | CASSEPSLGNQPQHF | TGCGCCAGCAGTGAGCCCAGCCTGGGGAATCAGCCCCAGCATTTT
. | TRBJ2-2 | TRBV12-3/TRBV12-4 | 17 | few | CASSFRSGDPNTGELFF | TGTGCCAGCAGCTTCCGATCCGGGGACCCGAACACCGGGGAGCTGTTTTTT
. | TRBJ2-5 | TRBV3-1 | 15 | many | CASSQAFKAQETQYF | TGTGCCAGCAGCCAAGCTTTTAAGGCCCAAGAGACCCAGTACTTC
. | TRBJ1-3 | TRBV6-5 | 13 | . | CASSLHFGNTIYF | TGTGCCAGCAGTCTCCATTTTGGAAACACCATATATTTT
. | TRBJ2-5 | TRBV18 | 14 | few | CASSPSQGKETQYF | TGTGCCAGCTCACCGAGCCAAGGCAAGGAGACCCAGTACTTC
. | TRBJ2-1 | TRBV7-2 | 15 | many | CASSSQGGPYNEQFF | TGTGCCAGCAGCTCCCAGGGGGGCCCCTACAATGAGCAGTTCTTC
TRBD2 | TRBJ2-3 | TRBV5-1 | 16 | . | CASSQGTNSGPDTQYF | TGCGCCAGCAGCCAAGGGACTAACTCGGGGCCAGATACGCAGTATTTT
. | TRBJ1-3 | TRBV28 | 13 | many | CASSPDFGNTIYF | TGTGCCAGCAGTCCAGACTTCGGAAACACCATATATTTT
TRBD2 | TRBJ2-5 | TRBV20-1 | 14 | many | CSARARGGHETQYF | TGCAGTGCTAGAGCACGGGGGGGCCATGAGACCCAGTACTTC
TRBD2 | TRBJ2-1 | TRBV7-9 | 17 | many | CASSIGLAGRHYNEQFF | TGTGCCAGCAGCATCGGACTAGCGGGGAGGCACTACAATGAGCAGTTCTTC
. | TRBJ2-3 | TRBV24-1 | 16 | many | CATSDPHMGLTDTQYF | TGTGCCACCAGTGATCCCCACATGGGACTCACAGATACGCAGTATTTT
. | TRBJ2-3 | TRBV15 | 15 | many | CATQPRGQFADTQYF | TGTGCCACCCAGCCAAGGGGCCAATTTGCAGATACGCAGTATTTT
TRBD1 | TRBJ1-1 | TRBV29-1 | 15 | few | CSVVNTGGGDTEAFF | TGCAGCGTTGTAAATACAGGGGGGGGAGACACTGAAGCTTTCTTT
. | TRBJ1-2 | TRBV3-1 | 15 | . | CASSQASTGSYGYTF | TGTGCCAGCAGCCAAGCTTCGACAGGATCATATGGCTACACCTTC
. | TRBJ1-5 | TRBV7-2 | 14 | many | CASSAPDFQGAQHF | TGTGCCAGCAGCGCACCGGACTTCCAAGGGGCCCAGCATTTT
. | TRBJ2-5 | TRBV6-2/TRBV6-3 | 14 | few | CASRVFGVEETQYF | TGTGCCAGCAGAGTCTTTGGAGTTGAGGAGACCCAGTACTTC
. | TRBJ2-1 | TRBV19 | 17 | . | CASSSSFQGYSYNEQFF | TGTGCCAGTAGTTCGTCCTTTCAGGGTTACTCCTACAATGAGCAGTTCTTC
. | TRBJ1-4 | TRBV28 | 16 | many | CASKPGSAAEAEKLFF | TGTGCCAGCAAACCGGGGTCGGCGGCTGAGGCGGAAAAACTGTTTTTT
. | TRBJ1-1 | TRBV5-1 | 14 | many | CASSLNFGDTEAFF | TGCGCCAGCAGCTTGAATTTTGGGGACACTGAAGCTTTCTTT
TRBD1 | TRBJ1-1 | TRBV5-4 | 16 | many | CASSLSGARQGTEAFF | TGTGCCAGCAGCTTGTCAGGTGCTCGACAGGGCACTGAAGCTTTCTTT
. | TRBJ2-2 | TRBV7-3 | 15 | few | CASSLGITNTGELFF | TGTGCCAGCAGCTTGGGGATTACTAACACCGGGGAGCTGTTTTTT
. | TRBJ1-5 | TRBV12-3/TRBV12-4 | 15 | many | CASSLSGGGFKPQHF | TGTGCCAGCAGTCTCTCCGGCGGTGGATTCAAGCCCCAGCATTTT